This passage covers 16 T cell receptor beta chains from one sample sequenced in a study of response to subunit inactivated influenza vaccine. TCRdb independently ran MiXCR on the RT-PCR reads; one entry per CDR3 protein. The repertoire includes around 170,000 distinct CDR3 sequences, about 10% of them detected once, and 35% to 40% sits in the top ten. The sequenced sample was CD8+ T cells sorted from PBMCs, obtained less than 30 months after vaccination. All receptors derive from a man aged 50 to 69 who received an inactivated influenza vaccine.

In this sample, this clonotype turned up many times. This chain connects TRBV12-3 or TRBV12-4 to TRBJ1-2; D gene unclear. V lost 3 bases and J 6 bases, leaving 20 bases between the germline ends. This CDR3 has 16 amino acids. This CDR3 is CASSFPGIGESDGYTF. In DNA, the CDR3 is TGTGCCAGCAGTTTTCCGGGGATCGGGGAAAGCGATGGCTACACCTTC.

This clonotype has at least ten counts. This chain uses TRBV5-1 with TRBJ2-2; perhaps TRBD1 as D (5 bases). This CDR3 spans 17 amino acids. V lost 2 bases, J lost 5 bases, and 19 bases lay in between. CDR1 and CDR2 from the germline V gene are SGHRS and YFSETQ. CDR3 amino acids: CASSFRAQDAWTGELFF. Here the CDR3 DNA reads TGCGCCAGCAGCTTCCGGGCACAGGACGCCTGGACCGGGGAGCTGTTTTTT.

About this clonotype itself: Its ends do not fully match the called genes, so a read error is possible. The chain carries TRBV3-1 and TRBJ2-1; 15 positions agree with TRBD2. Germline values: CDR1 LGHDT, CDR2 YNNKEL (reference sequence). The CDR3 totals 15 residues. The CDR3 protein is CACSQGLAGGDEQFF. The DNA of the CDR3 is TGTGCCTGCAGCCAAGGACTAGCGGGGGGGGATGAGCAGTTCTTC.

This clonotype appeared a few times. This chain connects TRBV25-1 to TRBJ2-1; 9 bases line up with TRBD1. V gave up 1 base and J gave up 7 bases; unmatched junction bases: 2. The germline gives CDR1 MGHDK, CDR2 SYGVNS. This CDR3 spans 14 amino acids. The CDR3, as DNA: TGTGCCAGCAGTGAATGGGACAGGGCTAATGAGCAGTTCTTC. It translates to CASSEWDRANEQFF. The full variable domain, completed using reference TRBV25-1 and TRBJ2-1, is EADIYQTPRYLVIGTGKKITLECSQTMGHDKMYWYQQDPGMELHLIHYSYGVNSTEKGDLSSESTVSRIRTEHFPLTLESARPSHTSQYLCASSEWDRANEQFFGPGTRLTVL.

The chain links TRBV3-1 to TRBJ2-1; 7 bases map to TRBD2. Per the germline V gene, CDR1 is LGHDT and CDR2 is YNNKEL (reference sequence). CDR3 length: 15 residues. Unmatched junction bases numbered 4, after V lost 5 bases and J lost 0 bases. The CDR3 spells CASSTLAGSYNEQFF. The CDR3 region has the DNA TGTGCCAGCAGCACCTTAGCGGGCTCCTACAATGAGCAGTTCTTC.

This clonotype was seen a few times. The genes are TRBV12-3 or TRBV12-4 and TRBJ2-5, with 7 bases identical to TRBD1. CDR3 length: 13 residues. The junction had 5 bases not matched to a gene; V was cut back by 5 bases and J by 5 bases. Here the CDR3 DNA reads TGTGCCAGCAGTACAGGGGTTTTTGAGACCCAGTACTTC. It is translated as CASSTGVFETQYF.

The chain recombines TRBV29-1 with TRBJ2-7; 7 nucleotides align to TRBD1. Trimming cost V 7 bases and J 0 bases; bases outside gene matches: 6. This CDR3 has 13 amino acids. Germline loops: CDR1 SQVTM, CDR2 ANQGSEA. The CDR3 nucleotides read TGCAGCGGGAGGACAGGAGACTCCTACGAGCAGTACTTC. Amino acid sequence: CSGRTGDSYEQYF.

The sample holds many counts of this clonotype. The rearrangement links TRBV11-2 to TRBJ1-1; D is uncertain. In germline, CDR1 is SGHAT, CDR2 FQNNGV. The CDR3 consists of 14 residues. The germline V and J ends were trimmed by 3 bases and 6 bases, with 14 bases remaining between them. CDR3 amino acids: CASSLYAIRAEAFF. Written as DNA, the CDR3 is TGTGCCAGCAGCTTGTATGCAATTCGCGCTGAAGCTTTCTTT.

This clonotype was picked up a small number of times. This chain connects TRBV6-2 or TRBV6-3 to TRBJ1-4; no definite D call. CDR1 MNHEY and CDR2 SVGEGT come from the germline V gene. There are 16 residues in the CDR3. With 0 bases removed from V and 6 bases from J, the gap between germline ends came to 14 bases. The CDR3 DNA follows: TGTGCCAGCAGTTACTCCAACGGGCGTGTAGATGAAAAACTGTTTTTT. It is translated as CASSYSNGRVDEKLFF.

This clonotype has more than one count but fewer than ten. The V gene is TRBV7-9, the J gene TRBJ2-3; 7 nucleotides line up with TRBD2. The CDR3 has 16 amino acids. V trimming: 3 bases; J trimming: 6 bases; junction bases outside the gene matches: 12. The germline CDR1 and CDR2 sequences are SEHNR and FQNEAQ (reference sequence). In DNA, the CDR3 is TGTGCCAGCAGCTTGTTGGGTCCGAGCGGGACCGATACGCAGTATTTT. Its protein product is CASSLLGPSGTDTQYF.

The rearrangement joins TRBV11-2 to TRBJ2-3; a possible D gene is TRBD2 (6 bases). From germline, CDR1 is SGHAT and CDR2 FQNNGV. This CDR3 spans 16 amino acids. The germline V and J ends were trimmed by 1 base and 0 bases, with 11 bases remaining between them. CDR3 region: CASSLVLRGSTDTQYF. The CDR3 coding sequence is TGTGCCAGCAGCTTAGTTTTGCGGGGCAGCACAGATACGCAGTATTTT.

The sample holds many counts of this clonotype. The chain joins TRBV20-1 to TRBJ1-4, with D possibly TRBD1 on 6 matching bases. V was trimmed by 3 bases and J by 2 bases, leaving 13 bases between them. This CDR3 is built from 15 residues. Germline V gives CDR1 DFQATT, CDR2 SNEGSKA (reference sequence). CDR3 coding DNA: TGCAGTGCTAGGTACTACAGGGACACTAATGAAAAACTGTTTTTT. Translated, it gives CSARYYRDTNEKLFF.

The rearrangement uses TRBV9 and TRBJ1-5; D might be TRBD1 (5 bases). The CDR3 runs to 15 residues. Trimming removed 0 bases at V and 6 bases at J, with 13 bases between. Germline CDR1 reads SGDLS; CDR2 reads YYNGEE. The CDR3 protein is CASSVDPRAGQPQHF. The CDR3 DNA reads TGTGCCAGCAGCGTAGATCCCAGGGCAGGTCAGCCCCAGCATTTT.

The genes are TRBV4-3 and TRBJ2-7, with D tentatively TRBD2 (5 bases). The CDR3 extends over 14 amino acids. Germline V lookup: CDR1 LGHNA, CDR2 YSLEER. Deletions cut 1 base from V and 3 bases from J, with 10 bases between. As DNA, the CDR3 is TGCGCCAGCAGCCAAGCCCCGGCGGGCTACGAGCAGTACTTC. Its protein product is CASSQAPAGYEQYF.

J is TRBJ2-3 and V is TRBV6-5; D is uncertain. The germline gives CDR1 MNHEY, CDR2 SVGAGI. With 6 bases removed from V and 2 bases from J, the gap between germline ends came to 15 bases. The CDR3 has 15 amino acids. CDR3 DNA: TGTGCCAGCAGCTATAACCGGGCCGTCACAGATACGCAGTATTTT. Its translation is CASSYNRAVTDTQYF.

This clonotype was counted at least ten times. The CDR3 reads CASSFSRLEQYF. The CDR3 DNA sequence: TGTGCCAGCAGCTTTTCTAGGCTCGAGCAGTACTTC. This chain connects TRBV7-9 to TRBJ2-7; D gene ambiguous. The CDR3 extends over 12 amino acids. CDR1 and CDR2 (germline): SEHNR, FQNEAQ (reference sequence). V was trimmed by 3 bases and J by 6 bases, leaving 9 bases between them.